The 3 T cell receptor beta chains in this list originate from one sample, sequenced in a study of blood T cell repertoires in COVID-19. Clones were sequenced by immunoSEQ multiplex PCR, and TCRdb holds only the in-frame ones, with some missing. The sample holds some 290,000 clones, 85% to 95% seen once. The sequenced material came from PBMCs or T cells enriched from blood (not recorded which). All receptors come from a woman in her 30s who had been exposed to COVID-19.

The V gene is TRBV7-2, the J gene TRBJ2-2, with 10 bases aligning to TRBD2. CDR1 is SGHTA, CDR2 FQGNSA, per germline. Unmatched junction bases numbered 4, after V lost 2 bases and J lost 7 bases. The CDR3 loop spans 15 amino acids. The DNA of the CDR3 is TGTGCCAGCAGCTTAAAGCGGGGGGGCCGCGGGGAGCTGTTTTTT. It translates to CASSLKRGGRGELFF.

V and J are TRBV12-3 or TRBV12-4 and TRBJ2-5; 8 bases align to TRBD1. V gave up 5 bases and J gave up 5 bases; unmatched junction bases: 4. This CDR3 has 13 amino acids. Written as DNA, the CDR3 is TGTGCCAGCAGTCCACAGGGGGAGGAGACCCAGTACTTC. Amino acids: CASSPQGEETQYF.

In DNA form, the CDR3 reads TGTGCCAGCAGCTTAACCGGGGGTCCTGGAGATACGCAGTATTTT. It yields the protein CASSLTGGPGDTQYF. The V gene is TRBV7-9, the J gene TRBJ2-3, with a possible D match to TRBD2 (6 bases). CDR3 length equals 15 residues. In germline, CDR1 is SEHNR, CDR2 FQNEAQ (reference sequence). V was clipped by 2 bases and J by 5 bases, with 14 bases between them.